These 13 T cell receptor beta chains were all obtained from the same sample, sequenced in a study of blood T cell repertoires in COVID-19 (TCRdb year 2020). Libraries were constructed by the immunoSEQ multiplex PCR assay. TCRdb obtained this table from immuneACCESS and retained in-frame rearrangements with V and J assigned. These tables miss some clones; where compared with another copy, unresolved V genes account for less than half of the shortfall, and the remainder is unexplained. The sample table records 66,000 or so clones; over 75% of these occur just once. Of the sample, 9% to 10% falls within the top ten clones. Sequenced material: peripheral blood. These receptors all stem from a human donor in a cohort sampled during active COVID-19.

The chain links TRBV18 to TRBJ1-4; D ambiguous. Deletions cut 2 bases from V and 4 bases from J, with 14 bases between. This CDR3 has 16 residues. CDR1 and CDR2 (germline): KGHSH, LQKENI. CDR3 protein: CASSPMTGVYNEKLFF. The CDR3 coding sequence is TGTGCCAGCTCACCAATGACCGGGGTTTATAATGAAAAACTGTTTTTT.

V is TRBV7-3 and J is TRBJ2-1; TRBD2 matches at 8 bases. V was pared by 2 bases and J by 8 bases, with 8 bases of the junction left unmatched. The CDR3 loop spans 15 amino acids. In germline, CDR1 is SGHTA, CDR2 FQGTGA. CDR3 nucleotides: TGTGCCAGCAGCTTATTCGACGGGAGGGTCGATGAGCAGTTCTTC. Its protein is CASSLFDGRVDEQFF.

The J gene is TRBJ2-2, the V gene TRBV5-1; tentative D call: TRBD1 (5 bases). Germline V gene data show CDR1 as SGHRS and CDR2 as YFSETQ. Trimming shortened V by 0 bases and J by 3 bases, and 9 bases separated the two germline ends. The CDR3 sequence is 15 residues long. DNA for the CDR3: TGCGCCAGCAGCTTGGAACCAGGGTACACCGGGGAGCTGTTTTTT. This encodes CASSLEPGYTGELFF.

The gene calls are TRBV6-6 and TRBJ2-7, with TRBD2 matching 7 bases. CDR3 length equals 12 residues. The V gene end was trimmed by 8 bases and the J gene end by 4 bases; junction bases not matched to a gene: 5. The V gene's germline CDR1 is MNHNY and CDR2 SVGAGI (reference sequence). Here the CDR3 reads CASVGGGYEQYF. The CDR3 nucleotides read TGTGCCAGCGTGGGGGGGGGATACGAGCAGTACTTC.

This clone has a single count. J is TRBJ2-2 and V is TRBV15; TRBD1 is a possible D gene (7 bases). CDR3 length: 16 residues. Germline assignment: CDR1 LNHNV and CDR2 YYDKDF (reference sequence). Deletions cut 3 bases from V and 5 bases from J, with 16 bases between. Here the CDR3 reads CATSRGGSTGTGELFF. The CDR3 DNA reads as TGTGCCACCAGCAGGGGGGGTTCGACAGGGACCGGGGAGCTGTTTTTT.

DNA of the CDR3: TGTGCCAGCAGCTTAGGGCAGGGGGATTCACCCCTCCACTTT. Encoded protein: CASSLGQGDSPLHF. The chain joins TRBV11-2 to TRBJ1-6; 7 nucleotides agree with TRBD1. This CDR3 comprises 14 residues. The germline gives CDR1 SGHAT, CDR2 FQNNGV. The ends lost 1 base at V and 8 bases at J; junction bases unmatched: 2.

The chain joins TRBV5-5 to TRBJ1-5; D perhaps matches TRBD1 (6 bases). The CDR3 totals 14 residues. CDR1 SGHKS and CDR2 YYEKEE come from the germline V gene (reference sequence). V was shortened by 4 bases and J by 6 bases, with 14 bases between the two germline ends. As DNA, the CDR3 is TGTGCCAGCAGCCCGGACGGGGGGGCTCAGCCCCAGCATTTT. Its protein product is CASSPDGGAQPQHF.

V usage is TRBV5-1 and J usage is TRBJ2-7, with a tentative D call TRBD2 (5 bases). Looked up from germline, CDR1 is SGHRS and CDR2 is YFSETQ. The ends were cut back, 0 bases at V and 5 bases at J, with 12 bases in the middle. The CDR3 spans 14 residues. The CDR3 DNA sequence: TGCGCCAGCAGCTTGGGTGCAGCTAGCAACGAGCAGTACTTC. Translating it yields CASSLGAASNEQYF.

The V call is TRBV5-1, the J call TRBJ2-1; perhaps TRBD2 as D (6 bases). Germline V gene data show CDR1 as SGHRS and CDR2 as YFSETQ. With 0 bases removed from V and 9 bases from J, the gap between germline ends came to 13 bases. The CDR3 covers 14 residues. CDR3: CASSLGSGSGEQFF. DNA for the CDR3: TGCGCCAGCAGCTTGGGGTCCGGGAGCGGTGAGCAGTTCTTC.

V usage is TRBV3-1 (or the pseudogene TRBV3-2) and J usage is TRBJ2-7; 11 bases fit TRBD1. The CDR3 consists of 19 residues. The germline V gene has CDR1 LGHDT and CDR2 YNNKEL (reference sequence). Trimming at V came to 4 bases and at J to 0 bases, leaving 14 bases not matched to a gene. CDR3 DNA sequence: TGTGCCAGCAGCCCTGAGCTAGTCGGGACAGGGGGTTACTCCTACGAGCAGTACTTC. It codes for CASSPELVGTGGYSYEQYF.

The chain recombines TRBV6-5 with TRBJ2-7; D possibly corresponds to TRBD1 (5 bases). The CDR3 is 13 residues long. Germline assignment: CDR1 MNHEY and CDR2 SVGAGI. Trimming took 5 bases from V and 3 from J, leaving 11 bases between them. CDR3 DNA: TGTGCCAGCAGTATCAGGGTAAACTACGAGCAGTACTTC. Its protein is CASSIRVNYEQYF.

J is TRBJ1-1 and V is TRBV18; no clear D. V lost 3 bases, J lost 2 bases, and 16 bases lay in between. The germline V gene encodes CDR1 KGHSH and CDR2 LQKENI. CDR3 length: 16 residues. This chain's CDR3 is CASSPNLGSLNTEAFF. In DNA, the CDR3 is TGTGCCAGCTCACCTAATCTAGGCAGCTTAAACACTGAAGCTTTCTTT.

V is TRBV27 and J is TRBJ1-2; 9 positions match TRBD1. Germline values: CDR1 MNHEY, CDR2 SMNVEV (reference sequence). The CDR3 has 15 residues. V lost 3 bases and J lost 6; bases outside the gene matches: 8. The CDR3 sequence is CASSFYRGRRDGYTF. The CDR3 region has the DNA TGTGCCAGCAGTTTCTACAGGGGGCGGCGGGATGGCTACACCTTC.